Listed here are 26 T cell receptor beta chains from one sample, sequenced in a study of blood T cell repertoires in COVID-19 (dated by TCRdb to about 2020). The library was made by the immunoSEQ multiplex PCR assay. As stored in TCRdb, this immuneACCESS dataset retains in-frame rearrangements with V and J assigned. A fraction of the clones does not appear; measured against another copy, unresolved V genes explain less than half of the discrepancy, and the remainder lacks a known reason. In this sample the table shows 50,000 to 75,000 clones, 91% of which occur a single time. The ten largest clones take up 8.6% of the sample. Specimen: peripheral blood. These receptor sequences come from a human donor in a cohort sampled during active COVID-19.

This chain links TRBV3-1 (or the pseudogene TRBV3-2) with TRBJ2-5; the D is unclear. Germline V gene sequence: CDR1 LGHDT, CDR2 YNNKEL (reference sequence). Trimming left V 4 bases short and J 1 base short, with 4 bases between. The CDR3 sequence is 12 residues long. The CDR3 is CASSPIQETQYF. DNA of the CDR3: TGTGCCAGCAGCCCAATCCAAGAGACCCAGTACTTC.

This chain uses TRBV2 with TRBJ1-1; D not resolved. V lost 1 base and J lost 7, with 16 bases in between. CDR3 length: 15 amino acids. Germline loops: CDR1 SNHLY, CDR2 FYNNEI. CDR3 in amino acids: CASSEESGRESEAFF. CDR3 bases: TGTGCCAGCAGTGAAGAGTCAGGCCGAGAGAGTGAAGCTTTCTTT.

V usage is TRBV3-1 (or the pseudogene TRBV3-2) and J usage is TRBJ2-3; tentatively, D is TRBD1 (5 bases). The CDR3 is made up of 15 amino acids. Deletions cut 4 bases from V and 7 bases from J, with 18 bases between. Per germline, CDR1 LGHDT and CDR2 YNNKEL (reference sequence). The CDR3 DNA reads TGTGCCAGCAGCCCGACAGCCCGACGAAGATATACGCAGTATTTT. Protein: CASSPTARRRYTQYF.

This rearrangement joins TRBV6-5 to TRBJ1-2, with a possible D match to TRBD1 (6 bases). The ends were cut back, 6 bases at V and 7 bases at J, with 18 bases in the middle. Germline V gene sequence: CDR1 MNHEY, CDR2 SVGAGI. This CDR3 has 14 residues. CDR3 loop: CASRSGVGLIGYTF. The CDR3 DNA is TGTGCCAGCAGATCAGGGGTTGGCCTAATTGGCTACACCTTC.

The chain carries TRBV2 and TRBJ2-5; 7 positions agree with TRBD2. Germline assignment: CDR1 SNHLY and CDR2 FYNNEI. V lost 7 bases, J lost 5 bases, and 16 bases stayed unmatched. The CDR3 has 16 residues. The CDR3, as DNA: TGTGCCAGCACCATAAGTACCGTGGTGGGGGGGGAGACCCAGTACTTC. This sequence encodes CASTISTVVGGETQYF.

V is TRBV30 and J is TRBJ2-7; D is perhaps TRBD2 (5 bases). Per the germline V gene, CDR1 is GTSNPN and CDR2 is SVGIG (reference sequence). The length of the CDR3 is 12 residues. Trimming removed 3 bases at V and 0 bases at J, with 6 bases between. CDR3 DNA sequence: TGTGCCTGGAGCGGGGACTCCTACGAGCAGTACTTC. It encodes CAWSGDSYEQYF.

V usage is TRBV6-2 or TRBV6-3 and J usage is TRBJ1-1; D gene unclear. From germline, CDR1 is MNHEY and CDR2 SVGEGT. V lost 5 bases and J 3 bases, leaving 7 bases between the germline ends. The CDR3 covers 12 residues. The CDR3 DNA reads TGTGCCAGCAGTCCCAGGTACACTGAAGCTTTCTTT. It translates to CASSPRYTEAFF.

This chain links TRBV4-3 with TRBJ2-3; 8 bases are shared with TRBD1. The length of the CDR3 is 14 residues. Germline lookup yields CDR1 LGHNA and CDR2 YSLEER. After removal of 6 bases from V and 1 base from J, the junction contained 3 bases not matched to a gene. The CDR3 sequence is CASRDRVGTDTQYF. For the CDR3, the DNA is TGCGCCAGCAGGGACAGGGTGGGCACAGATACGCAGTATTTT.

The table lists this clone with a count of one. V is TRBV3-1 (or the pseudogene TRBV3-2) and J is TRBJ2-7; D remains ambiguous. CDR1 and CDR2 (germline): LGHDT, YNNKEL (reference sequence). The ends were cut back, 4 bases at V and 0 bases at J, with 7 bases in the middle. CDR3 length equals 13 residues. For the CDR3, the DNA is TGTGCCAGCAGCCCGCCGAGCTCCTACGAGCAGTACTTC. Protein sequence: CASSPPSSYEQYF.

This chain links TRBV30 with TRBJ2-5, with 8 bases matching TRBD2. Germline CDR1 reads GTSNPN; CDR2 reads SVGIG (reference sequence). V dropped 6 bases and J dropped 2; count of bases not matched to a gene: 11. This CDR3 is 15 amino acids long. This CDR3 reads CACQSGGGTQETQYF. Written as DNA, the CDR3 is TGTGCCTGTCAGAGCGGGGGAGGAACTCAAGAGACCCAGTACTTC. Filled out from reference TRBV30 and TRBJ2-5, the complete variable domain reads SQTIHQWPATLVQPVGSPLSLECTVEGTSNPNLYWYRQAAGRGLQLLFYSVGIGQISSEVPQNLSASRPQDRQFILSSKKLLLSDSGFYLCACQSGGGTQETQYFGPGTRLLVL.

This rearrangement joins TRBV4-3 to TRBJ1-2; D not certain. This CDR3 contains 17 residues. Trimming took 3 bases from V and 6 from J, leaving 23 bases between them. The germline CDR1 and CDR2 sequences are LGHNA and YSLEER. In nucleotides, the CDR3 is TGCGCCAGCAGCCAGCAATTGGGGAGGGTCGATGTCGATGGCTACACCTTC. Its translation is CASSQQLGRVDVDGYTF.

The chain carries TRBV5-1 and TRBJ2-2; no firm D call. The V gene's germline CDR1 is SGHRS and CDR2 YFSETQ. The CDR3 spans 13 residues. Trimming removed 4 bases at V and 7 bases at J, with 11 bases between. CDR3 residues: CASSRGGDGELFF. The CDR3 coding sequence is TGCGCCAGCAGCCGAGGTGGTGACGGGGAGCTGTTTTTT.

V is TRBV9 and J is TRBJ1-6; no reliable D call. The V gene lost 2 bases and the J gene lost 11 bases, with 14 bases spanning the gap. Germline-derived CDR1 and CDR2 are SGDLS and YYNGEE. This CDR3 region has 14 residues. CDR3 region: CASSVGRGGAPLHF. The CDR3, as DNA: TGTGCCAGCAGCGTGGGGAGAGGTGGGGCACCCCTCCACTTT.

The chain recombines TRBV9 with TRBJ1-6; perhaps TRBD1 as D (5 bases). V was cut by 7 bases and J by 1 base, with 12 bases left in between. Germline V gives CDR1 SGDLS, CDR2 YYNGEE. This CDR3 spans 15 amino acids. In nucleotides, the CDR3 is TGTGCCAGCCAGAGTGGGGGGTCCTATAATTCACCCCTCCACTTT. This sequence encodes CASQSGGSYNSPLHF.

The CDR3 here is CASSSVYRDEQYF. The CDR3 DNA follows: TGTGCCAGCAGTAGTGTCTACAGGGACGAGCAGTACTTC. This sequence joins TRBV2 and TRBJ2-7; a possible D gene is TRBD1 (6 bases). CDR3 length: 13 amino acids. Deletions cut 5 bases from V and 5 bases from J, with 13 bases between. Germline lookup yields CDR1 SNHLY and CDR2 FYNNEI.

This clone was detected once. The rearrangement uses TRBV1 and TRBJ2-7; the table's TRBD2 call for D was not verified on the DNA. TRBV1 is recorded as a pseudogene. The CDR3 sequence is 13 residues long. The CDR3 DNA reads as TGCACCAGCAGGGGAGGGACTAGCTACGAGCAGTACTTC. As protein: CTSRGGTSYEQYF.

A single count supports this clone. The chain has TRBV6-2 or TRBV6-3 and TRBJ1-4; TRBD1 matches at 8 bases. The CDR3 extends over 13 amino acids. V lost 8 bases, J lost 13 bases, and 12 bases stayed unmatched. CDR1 is MNHEY and CDR2 is SVGEGT in the germline V gene. CDR3 amino acids: CASRPPEGTGLFF. DNA of the CDR3: TGTGCCAGCCGCCCCCCCGAGGGGACAGGACTGTTTTTT.

The chain links TRBV3-1 (or the pseudogene TRBV3-2) to TRBJ2-1; D call uncertain. CDR1 and CDR2 from the germline V gene are LGHDT and YNNKEL (reference sequence). This CDR3 has 15 amino acids. Trimming stripped 0 bases from V and 7 bases from J, with 13 bases between. The CDR3 DNA sequence: TGTGCCAGCAGCCAAGATCGGGTAGTTAGAAATGAGCAGTTCTTC. This codes for CASSQDRVVRNEQFF.

The genes are TRBV5-1 and TRBJ2-4, with unresolved D. V was cut by 0 bases and J by 1 base, with 5 bases left in between. The CDR3 is made up of 14 amino acids. Looked up from germline, CDR1 is SGHRS and CDR2 is YFSETQ. The CDR3 bases are TGCGCCAGCAGCTTGGGTCGGGCCAAAAACATTCAGTACTTC. It translates to CASSLGRAKNIQYF.

V is TRBV6-6 and J is TRBJ2-2; 7 bases align to TRBD2. This CDR3 region has 15 residues. The germline gives CDR1 MNHNY, CDR2 SVGAGI (reference sequence). V lost 8 bases, J lost 1 base, and 7 bases stayed unmatched. This chain's CDR3 is CASRQSGMNTGELFF. CDR3 sequence (DNA): TGTGCCAGCCGGCAAAGCGGGATGAACACCGGGGAGCTGTTTTTT.

The gene calls are TRBV7-6 and TRBJ1-3, with D uncertain. Germline CDR1 SGHVS, CDR2 FNYEAQ. The CDR3 sequence is 16 residues long. Trimming left V 5 bases short and J 4 bases short, with 18 bases between. The CDR3 DNA reads as TGTGCCAGCAGCCCACAGAACCAATGGGAGGGAAACACCATATATTTT. Translating it yields CASSPQNQWEGNTIYF.

The J gene is TRBJ1-2, the V gene TRBV7-9; D is possibly TRBD1 (5 bases). V was trimmed by 1 base and J by 6 bases, leaving 15 bases between them. This CDR3 has 15 residues. Germline V gene data show CDR1 as SEHNR and CDR2 as FQNEAQ (reference sequence). The CDR3 coding sequence is TGTGCCAGCAGCTTAGTTGGAGGGGCGGTGGATGGCTACACCTTC. Encoded protein: CASSLVGGAVDGYTF.

The table lists this clone with a count of one. This chain connects TRBV5-1 to TRBJ2-3, with 13 bases lining up with TRBD2. This CDR3 contains 16 residues. CDR1 and CDR2 from the germline V gene are SGHRS and YFSETQ. J lost 5 bases, V lost 4 bases, and 7 bases had no gene match. The CDR3 loop is CASSLGLAGYKDTQYF. For the CDR3, the DNA is TGCGCCAGCAGCCTGGGACTAGCGGGGTATAAAGATACGCAGTATTTT.

This chain links TRBV9 with TRBJ2-7, with no clear D. Trimming cost V 0 bases and J 6 bases, with 10 bases left between them. Germline V gene sequence: CDR1 SGDLS, CDR2 YYNGEE. This CDR3 spans 13 amino acids. CDR3 loop: CASSVDALSEQYF. The CDR3 DNA sequence: TGTGCCAGCAGCGTAGACGCCCTTAGCGAGCAGTACTTC.

This rearrangement joins TRBV5-1 to TRBJ2-1; TRBD2 agrees at 7 bases. The V gene's germline CDR1 is SGHRS and CDR2 YFSETQ. The V gene end was trimmed by 9 bases and the J gene end by 0 bases; junction bases not matched to a gene: 6. This CDR3 is built from 14 residues. The CDR3 sequence: CAIDPGGSYNEQFF. CDR3 bases: TGCGCCATCGACCCGGGGGGCTCCTACAATGAGCAGTTCTTC.

The rearrangement uses TRBV11-2 and TRBJ2-7; D uncertain. Trimming removed 5 bases at V and 2 bases at J, with 7 bases between. Germline lookup yields CDR1 SGHAT and CDR2 FQNNGV. The CDR3 extends over 12 amino acids. This chain's CDR3 is CASSPSAYEQYF. CDR3 bases: TGTGCCAGCAGCCCGAGCGCCTACGAGCAGTACTTC.